This TCR beta chain was profiled in a study of T-cell reconstitution after alpha-beta-depleted transplantation in children listed by TCRdb under 2016. Context from the whole study: The study quantitatively tracked T-cell immune reconstitution after TCRalphabeta/CD19-depleted allogeneic hematopoietic cell transplantation in children using TCR repertoire profiling. Overall study results and their limits: In some patients, high TCRbeta diversity at day 60 was attributed to recipient T cells and intrathymic progenitors that had survived conditioning. Over subsequent months, a decline in hyperexpanded clone frequencies was noted, and after one year, T-cell counts and TCRbeta diversity were mostly ascribed to newly produced T cells. Apparently early alphabetaT-cell count recovery about two months after transplant reportedly relied on only several hundred rapidly expanded clones derived from non-depleted graft cells.

For this clonotype: Its antigen remains undetermined. One base away there is no much larger clone; base qualities are not given.

The treatment or condition label, read with the paper, signifies: allogeneic hematopoietic cell transplantation with graft depleted of TCRalphabeta T cells and CD19 B cells. The children who served as transplant recipients had been given grafts of TCRalphabeta/CD19-depleted allogeneic hematopoietic cells. Preparation of the library involved PCR. Sequencing was performed on an Illumina HiSeq 2500. TCR libraries were prepared with molecular barcoding, using unique molecular identifiers to normalize TCRbeta repertoire quantification. TCRdb redid the processing of the public reads, applying fastp at Q25 and MiXCR, and retained in-frame beta chains. Rows are combined by CDR3 protein, so each entry shows the most common genes and DNA. Counted in this sample were 250,000 to 400,000 distinct CDR3 sequences; 23% of them appeared once. The ten largest account for about a tenth of the sample. The V end loses 0 bases and the J end loses 5 bases, and a stretch of 14 bases separates them. Based on the germline V gene, the CDR1 and CDR2 sequences are SGHRS and YFSETQ. CDR3 length: 15 amino acids, cysteine to phenylalanine. Of all the DNA, just the CDR3 is kept, 45 bases in frame from base 1.

The receptor chain draws on TRBV5-1 and TRBJ1-2; the D gene lacks a confident call. This TCR was sampled from a male patient younger than 18 who had a stem cell transplant for acute lymphoblastic leukemia, so the T cells may come from the graft donor. The material sequenced was PBMCs, mostly from graft donor cells, taken 180 days after TCRalphabeta/CD19-depleted stem cell transplant. In nucleotides, the sequence is TGCGCCAGCAGCTTGGCGGCAGTGAGTAGTTATGGCTACACCTTC. Translation gives CASSLAAVSSYGYTF.